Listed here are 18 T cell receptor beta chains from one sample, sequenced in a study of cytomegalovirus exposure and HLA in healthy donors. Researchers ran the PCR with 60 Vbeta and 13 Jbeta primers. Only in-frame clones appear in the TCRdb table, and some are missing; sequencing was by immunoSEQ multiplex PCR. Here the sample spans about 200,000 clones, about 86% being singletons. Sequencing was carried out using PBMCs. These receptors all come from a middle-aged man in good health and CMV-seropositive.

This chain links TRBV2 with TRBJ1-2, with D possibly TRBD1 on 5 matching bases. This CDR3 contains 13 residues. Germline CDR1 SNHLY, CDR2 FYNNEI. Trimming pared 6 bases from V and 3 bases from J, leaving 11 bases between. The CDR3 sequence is CASSLDSDYGYTF. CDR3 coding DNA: TGTGCCAGCAGCCTCGACAGTGACTATGGCTACACCTTC.

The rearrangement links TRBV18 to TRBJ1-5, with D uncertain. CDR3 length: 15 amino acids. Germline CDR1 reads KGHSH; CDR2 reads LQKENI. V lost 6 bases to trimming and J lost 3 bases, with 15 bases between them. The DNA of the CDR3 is TGTGCCAGCTCGTCAGGACGGGGAGCCAATCAGCCCCAGCATTTT. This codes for CASSSGRGANQPQHF.

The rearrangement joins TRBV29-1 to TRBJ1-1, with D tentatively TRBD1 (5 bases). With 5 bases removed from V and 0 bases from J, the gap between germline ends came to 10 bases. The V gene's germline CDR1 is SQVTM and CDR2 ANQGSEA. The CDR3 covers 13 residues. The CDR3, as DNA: TGCAGCGTTCGGGGGATTATGAACACTGAAGCTTTCTTT. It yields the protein CSVRGIMNTEAFF.

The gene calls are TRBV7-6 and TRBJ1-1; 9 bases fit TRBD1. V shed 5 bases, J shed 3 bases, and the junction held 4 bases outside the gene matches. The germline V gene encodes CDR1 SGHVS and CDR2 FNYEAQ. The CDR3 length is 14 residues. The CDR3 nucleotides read TGTGCCAGCAGCATCAGGACAGGGGACACTGAAGCTTTCTTT. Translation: CASSIRTGDTEAFF.

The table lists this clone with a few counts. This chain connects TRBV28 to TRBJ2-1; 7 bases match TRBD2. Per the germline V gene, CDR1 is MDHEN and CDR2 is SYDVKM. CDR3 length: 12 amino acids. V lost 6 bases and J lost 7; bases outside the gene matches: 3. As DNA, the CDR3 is TGTGCCAGCAGCTATAGCGGGAATGAGCAGTTCTTC. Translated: CASSYSGNEQFF.

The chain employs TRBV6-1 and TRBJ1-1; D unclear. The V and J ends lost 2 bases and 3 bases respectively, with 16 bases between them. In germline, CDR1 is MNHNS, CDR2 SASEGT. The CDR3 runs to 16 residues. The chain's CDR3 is CASSEKRENPDTEAFF. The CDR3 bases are TGTGCCAGCAGTGAAAAACGGGAAAACCCAGACACTGAAGCTTTCTTT.

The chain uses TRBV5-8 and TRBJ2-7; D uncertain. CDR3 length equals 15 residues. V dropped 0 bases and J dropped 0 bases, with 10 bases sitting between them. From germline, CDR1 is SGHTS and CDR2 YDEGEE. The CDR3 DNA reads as TGTGCCAGCAGCTTGGCCTATGGGCCCTCCTACGAGCAGTACTTC. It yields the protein CASSLAYGPSYEQYF.

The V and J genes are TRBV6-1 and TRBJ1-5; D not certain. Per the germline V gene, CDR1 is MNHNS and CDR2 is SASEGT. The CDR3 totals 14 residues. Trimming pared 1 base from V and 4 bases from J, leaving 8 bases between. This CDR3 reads CASSEGRTNQPQHF. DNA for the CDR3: TGTGCCAGCAGTGAAGGGCGGACTAATCAGCCCCAGCATTTT.

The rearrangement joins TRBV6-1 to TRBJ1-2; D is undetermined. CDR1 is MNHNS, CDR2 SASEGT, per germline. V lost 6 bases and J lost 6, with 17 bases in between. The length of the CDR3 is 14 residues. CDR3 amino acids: CASSSEPVPDGYTF. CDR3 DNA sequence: TGTGCCAGCAGCTCCGAACCTGTACCGGATGGCTACACCTTC.

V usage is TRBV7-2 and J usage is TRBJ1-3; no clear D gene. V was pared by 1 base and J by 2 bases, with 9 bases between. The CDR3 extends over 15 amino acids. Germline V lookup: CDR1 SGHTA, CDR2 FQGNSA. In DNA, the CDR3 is TGTGCCAGCAGCTTAGGAGGGAAGACTGGAAACACCATATATTTT. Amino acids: CASSLGGKTGNTIYF.

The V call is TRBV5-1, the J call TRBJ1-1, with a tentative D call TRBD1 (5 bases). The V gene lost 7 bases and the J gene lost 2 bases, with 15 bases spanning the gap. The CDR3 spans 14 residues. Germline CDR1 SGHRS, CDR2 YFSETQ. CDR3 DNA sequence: TGCGCCAGCCAGAAAGACAGACCTAACACTGAAGCTTTCTTT. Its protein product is CASQKDRPNTEAFF.

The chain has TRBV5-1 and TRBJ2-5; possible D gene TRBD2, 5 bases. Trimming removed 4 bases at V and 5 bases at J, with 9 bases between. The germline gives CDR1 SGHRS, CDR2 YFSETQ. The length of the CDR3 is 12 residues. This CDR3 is CASSGGYETQYF. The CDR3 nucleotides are TGCGCCAGCAGCGGAGGCTACGAGACCCAGTACTTC.

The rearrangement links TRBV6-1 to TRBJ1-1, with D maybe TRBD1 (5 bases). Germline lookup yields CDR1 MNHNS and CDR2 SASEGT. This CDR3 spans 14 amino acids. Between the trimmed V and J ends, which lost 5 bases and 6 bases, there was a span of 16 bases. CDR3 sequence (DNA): TGTGCCAGCAGTCTGGACCGGGGGGGGGCTGAAGCTTTCTTT. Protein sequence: CASSLDRGGAEAFF.

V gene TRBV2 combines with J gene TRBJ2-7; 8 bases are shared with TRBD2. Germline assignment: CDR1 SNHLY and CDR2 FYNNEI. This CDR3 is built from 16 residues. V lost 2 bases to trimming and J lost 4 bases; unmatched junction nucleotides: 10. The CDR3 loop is CASSELSRTSPYEQYF. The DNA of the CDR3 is TGTGCCAGCAGTGAATTGTCGCGGACTAGCCCTTACGAGCAGTACTTC.

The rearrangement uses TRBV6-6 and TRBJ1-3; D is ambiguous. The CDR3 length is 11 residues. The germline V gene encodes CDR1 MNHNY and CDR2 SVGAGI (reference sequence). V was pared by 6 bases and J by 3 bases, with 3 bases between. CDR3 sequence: CASRSGNTIYF. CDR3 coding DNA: TGTGCCAGCAGGAGTGGAAACACCATATATTTT.

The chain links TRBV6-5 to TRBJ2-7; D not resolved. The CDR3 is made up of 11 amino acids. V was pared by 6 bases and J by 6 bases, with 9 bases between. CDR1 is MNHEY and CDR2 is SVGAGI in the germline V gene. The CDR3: CASSLKSEQYF. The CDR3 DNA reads TGTGCCAGCAGCCTAAAATCCGAGCAGTACTTC.

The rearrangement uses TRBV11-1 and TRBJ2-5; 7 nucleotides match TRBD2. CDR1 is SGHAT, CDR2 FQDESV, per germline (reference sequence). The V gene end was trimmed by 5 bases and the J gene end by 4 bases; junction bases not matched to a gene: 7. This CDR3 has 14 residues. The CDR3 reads CASSPRWGGETQYF. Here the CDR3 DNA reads TGTGCCAGCAGCCCCCGCTGGGGGGGAGAGACCCAGTACTTC.

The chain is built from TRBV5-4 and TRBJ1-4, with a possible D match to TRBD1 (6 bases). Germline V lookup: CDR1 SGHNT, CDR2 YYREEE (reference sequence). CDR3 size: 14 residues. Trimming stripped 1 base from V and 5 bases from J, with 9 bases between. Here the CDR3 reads CASSLSGQNEKLFF. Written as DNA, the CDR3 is TGTGCCAGCAGCTTGAGCGGACAGAATGAAAAACTGTTTTTT.